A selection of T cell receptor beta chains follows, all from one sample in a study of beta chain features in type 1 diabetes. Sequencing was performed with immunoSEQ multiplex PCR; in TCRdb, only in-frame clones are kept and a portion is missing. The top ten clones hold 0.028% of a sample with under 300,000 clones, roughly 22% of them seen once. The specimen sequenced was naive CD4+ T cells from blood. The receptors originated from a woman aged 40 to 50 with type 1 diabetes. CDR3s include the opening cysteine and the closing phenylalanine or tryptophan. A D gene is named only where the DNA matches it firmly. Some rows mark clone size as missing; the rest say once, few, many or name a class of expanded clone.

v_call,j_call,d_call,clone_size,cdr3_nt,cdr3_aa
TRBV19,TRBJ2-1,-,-,TGTGCCAGTAGTATAGTAGGGGCGAAGGACCCTTATGAGCAGTTCTTC,CASSIVGAKDPYEQFF
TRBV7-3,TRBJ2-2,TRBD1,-,TGTGCCAGCAGCTTAACGGGACAGCCCGCGGGGGAGCTGTTTTTT,CASSLTGQPAGELFF
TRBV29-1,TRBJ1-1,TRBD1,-,TGCAGCGTTGGCAGGCAGGGGGCGAACACTGAAGCTTTCTTT,CSVGRQGANTEAFF
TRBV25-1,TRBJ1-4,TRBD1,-,TGTGCCAGCAGTCACGACAGGGGGACTAATGAAAAACTGTTTTTT,CASSHDRGTNEKLFF
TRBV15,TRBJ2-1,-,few,TGTGCCACCAGCAGAGGAGTGGGGACACAACACAATGAGCAGTTCTTC,CATSRGVGTQHNEQFF
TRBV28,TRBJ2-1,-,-,TGTGCCAGCAGTACACTCGGAGGGACGGATGAGCAGTTCTTC,CASSTLGGTDEQFF
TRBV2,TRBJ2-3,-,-,TGTGCCAGCTCCCTGAGACAGAGCACAGATACGCAGTATTTT,CASSLRQSTDTQYF
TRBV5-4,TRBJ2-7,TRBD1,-,TGTGCCAGCAGCTCGGGACAGGGGTCCTACGAGCAGTACTTC,CASSSGQGSYEQYF
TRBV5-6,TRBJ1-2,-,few,TGTGCCAGCAGCCTCAGGCGCCTGGGTGGCTACACCTTC,CASSLRRLGGYTF
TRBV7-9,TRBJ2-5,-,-,TGTGCCAGCAGTCGAGAGACTATGAACCAAGAGACCCAGTACTTC,CASSRETMNQETQYF
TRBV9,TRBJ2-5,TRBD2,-,TGTGCCAGCTCGCAGACGACTAGCGGGTACCAAGAGACCCAGTACTTC,CASSQTTSGYQETQYF
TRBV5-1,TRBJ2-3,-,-,TGCGCCAGCAGCTTTAGCGCCCCATCCCCAGATACGCAGTATTTT,CASSFSAPSPDTQYF
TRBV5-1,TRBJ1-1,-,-,TGCGCCAGCAGCTCTGCTCGGGGGAGCACTGAAGCTTTCTTT,CASSSARGSTEAFF
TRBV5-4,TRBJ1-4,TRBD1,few,TGTGCCAGCAGCTTGGCCGGGACAGGCGGCGAAAAACTGTTTTTT,CASSLAGTGGEKLFF
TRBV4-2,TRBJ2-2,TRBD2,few,TGTGCCAGCAGCCACCCAACCGGGACTATTAACACCGGGGAGCTGTTTTTT,CASSHPTGTINTGELFF
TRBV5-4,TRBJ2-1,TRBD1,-,TGTGCCAGCAGCTTGACAGGGGTAGATGAGCAGTTCTTC,CASSLTGVDEQFF
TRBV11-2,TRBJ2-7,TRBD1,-,TGTGCCAGCAGCGAAGACAGGGGGCTCGAGCAGTACTTC,CASSEDRGLEQYF
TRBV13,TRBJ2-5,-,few,TGTGCCAGCACCTCCGCGGGAAGCGAGACCCAGTACTTC,CASTSAGSETQYF
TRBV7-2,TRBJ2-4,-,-,TGTGCCAGCACCCACAGGGAGGGCGCCAAAAACATTCAGTACTTC,CASTHREGAKNIQYF
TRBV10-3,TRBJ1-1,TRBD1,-,TGTGCCATCAGTGAGGGTACAGGGGTAGGAACTGAAGCTTTCTTT,CAISEGTGVGTEAFF
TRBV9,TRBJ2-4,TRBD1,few,TGTGCCAGCACCCCTGGGACAGCAGAAAACATTCAGTACTTC,CASTPGTAENIQYF
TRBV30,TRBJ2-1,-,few,TGTGCCTGCCAGACTCCCGAGTATGAGCAGTTCTTC,CACQTPEYEQFF
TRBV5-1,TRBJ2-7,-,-,TGCGCCAGCAGCTTGAGTCAGATAAACTCCTACGAGCAGTACTTC,CASSLSQINSYEQYF
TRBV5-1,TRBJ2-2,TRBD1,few,TGCGCCAGCAGCCCGGACAGGGCGGCCGGGGAGCTGTTTTTT,CASSPDRAAGELFF
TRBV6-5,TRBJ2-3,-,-,TGTGCCAGCCTCGCGCCTAACACAGATACGCAGTATTTT,CASLAPNTDTQYF
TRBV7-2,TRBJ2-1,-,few,TGTGCCAGCAGCTTATTGTCTAGCGAGTACAATGAGCAGTTCTTC,CASSLLSSEYNEQFF
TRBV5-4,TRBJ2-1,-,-,TGTGCCAGCAGCTCTGCCAGTCACTACAATGAGCAGTTCTTC,CASSSASHYNEQFF
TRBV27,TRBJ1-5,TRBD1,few,TGTGCCAGCAGTTTAACGACAGGGGGACGCAATCAGCCCCAGCATTTT,CASSLTTGGRNQPQHF
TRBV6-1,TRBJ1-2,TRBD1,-,TGTGCCAGCAGTGAGATAAGGACAGGGCGGGATGGCTACACCTTC,CASSEIRTGRDGYTF
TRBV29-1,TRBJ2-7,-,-,TGCAGCGTTGGTCACAGATCCTACGAGCAGTACTTC,CSVGHRSYEQYF
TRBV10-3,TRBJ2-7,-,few,TGTGCCATCAATGGCGGGGAAGTATCCTACGAGCAGTACTTC,CAINGGEVSYEQYF
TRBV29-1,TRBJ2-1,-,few,TGCAGCGTCAGGGGCGGGAGTTACGGCGATGAGCAGTTCTTC,CSVRGGSYGDEQFF
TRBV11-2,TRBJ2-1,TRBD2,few,TGTGCCAGCAGCGCAGGACTAGCGCCCGCTTTGGAGTTCTTC,CASSAGLAPALEFF
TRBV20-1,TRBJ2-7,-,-,TGCAGTGCCCAGAAAGACGAGCAGTACTTC,CSAQKDEQYF
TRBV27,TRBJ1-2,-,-,TGTGCCAGCAGTTTCGAGCAGGGAGGATCCATAACCTATGGCTACACCTTC,CASSFEQGGSITYGYTF
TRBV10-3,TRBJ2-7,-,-,TGTGCCATCAGCGGCAGACTCTCCTACGAGCAGTACTTC,CAISGRLSYEQYF
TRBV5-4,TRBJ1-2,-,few,TGTGCCAGCAGCAGCGGGGCCAGCCCAGGAGCAGGAGTCCATGGCTACACCTTC,CASSSGASPGAGVHGYTF
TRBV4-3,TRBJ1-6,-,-,TGCGCCAGCAGCCAAGATCGGGGTGTAACTAATTCACCCCTCCACTTT,CASSQDRGVTNSPLHF
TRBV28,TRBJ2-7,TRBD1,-,TGTGCCAGCGGTCCGGGACAGCTCTCCTACGAGCAGTACTTC,CASGPGQLSYEQYF
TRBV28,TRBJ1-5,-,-,TGTGCCAGCAGTTTACTAAATCAGCCCCAGCATTTT,CASSLLNQPQHF
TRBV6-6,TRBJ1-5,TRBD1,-,TGTGCCAGCGGACAGGAGGAGCATTTT,CASGQEEHF